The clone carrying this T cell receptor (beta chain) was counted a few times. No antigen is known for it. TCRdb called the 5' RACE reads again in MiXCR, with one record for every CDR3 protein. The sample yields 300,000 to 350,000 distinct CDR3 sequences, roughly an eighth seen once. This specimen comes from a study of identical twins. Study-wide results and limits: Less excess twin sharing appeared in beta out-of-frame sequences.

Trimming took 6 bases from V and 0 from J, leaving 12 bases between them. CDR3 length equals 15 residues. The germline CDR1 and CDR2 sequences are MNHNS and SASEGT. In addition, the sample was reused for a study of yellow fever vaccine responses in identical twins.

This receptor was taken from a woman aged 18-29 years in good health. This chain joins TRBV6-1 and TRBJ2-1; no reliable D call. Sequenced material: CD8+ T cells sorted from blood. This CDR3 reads CASSPRRSSYNEQFF. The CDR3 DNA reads TGTGCCAGCAGCCCCAGAAGGAGCTCCTACAATGAGCAGTTCTTC.